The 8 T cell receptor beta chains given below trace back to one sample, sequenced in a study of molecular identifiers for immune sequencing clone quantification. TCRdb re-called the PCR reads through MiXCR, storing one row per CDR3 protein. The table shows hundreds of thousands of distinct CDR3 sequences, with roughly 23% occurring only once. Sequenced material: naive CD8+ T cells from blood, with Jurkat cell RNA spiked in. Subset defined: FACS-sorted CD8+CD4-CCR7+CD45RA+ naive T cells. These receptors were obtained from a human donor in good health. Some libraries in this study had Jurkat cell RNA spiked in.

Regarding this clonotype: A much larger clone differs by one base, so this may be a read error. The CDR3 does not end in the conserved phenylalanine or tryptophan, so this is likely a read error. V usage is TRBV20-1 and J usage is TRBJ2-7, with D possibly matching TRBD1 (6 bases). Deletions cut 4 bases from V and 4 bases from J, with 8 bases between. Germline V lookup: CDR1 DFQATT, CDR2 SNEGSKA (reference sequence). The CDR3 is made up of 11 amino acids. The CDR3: CSAIDRYEQYI. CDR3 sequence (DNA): TGCAGTGCTATCGACAGGTACGAGCAGTACATC.

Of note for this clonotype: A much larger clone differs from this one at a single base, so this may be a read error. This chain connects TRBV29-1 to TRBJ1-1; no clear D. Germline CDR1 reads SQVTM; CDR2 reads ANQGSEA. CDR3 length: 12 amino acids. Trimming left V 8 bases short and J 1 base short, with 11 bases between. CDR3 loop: CSSGERNTEAFF. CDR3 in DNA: TGCAGCTCCGGCGAGAGGAACACTGAAGCTTTCTTT.

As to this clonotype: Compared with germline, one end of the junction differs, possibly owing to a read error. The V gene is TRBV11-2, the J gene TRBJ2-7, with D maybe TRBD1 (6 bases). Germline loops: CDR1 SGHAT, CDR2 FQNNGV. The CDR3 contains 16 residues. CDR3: CASSLDPGTSKYEPYF. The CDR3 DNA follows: TGTGCCAGCAGCTTAGATCCCGGGACATCCAAGTACGAGCCGTACTTC.

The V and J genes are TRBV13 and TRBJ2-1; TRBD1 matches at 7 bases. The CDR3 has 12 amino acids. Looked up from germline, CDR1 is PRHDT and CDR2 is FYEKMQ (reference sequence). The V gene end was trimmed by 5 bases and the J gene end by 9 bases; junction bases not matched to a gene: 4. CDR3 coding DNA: TGTGCCAGCAGCCCACAGGGGCCTGAGCAGTTCTTC. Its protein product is CASSPQGPEQFF.

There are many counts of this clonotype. The CDR3 region is CASSVGDTAEQYF. The CDR3 nucleotides are TGTGCCAGCAGCGTAGGGGACACCGCCGAGCAGTACTTC. J is TRBJ2-7 and V is TRBV5-4; a weak D match, TRBD1 (6 bases). Germline lookup yields CDR1 SGHNT and CDR2 YYREEE (reference sequence). V was shortened by 4 bases and J by 6 bases, with 14 bases between the two germline ends. The CDR3 sequence is 13 residues long.

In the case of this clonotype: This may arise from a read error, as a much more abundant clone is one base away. CDR3 sequence reads: CASRWGGSTEAFF. The CDR3 DNA sequence: TGTGCCAGCCGCTGGGGAGGGAGTACTGAAGCTTTCTTT. J is TRBJ1-1 and V is TRBV5-6; D is ambiguous. From germline, CDR1 is SGHDT and CDR2 YYEEEE. Trimming pared 7 bases from V and 5 bases from J, leaving 15 bases between. This CDR3 is 13 amino acids long.

The CDR3 DNA is TGCGCCAGCAGCCAGCAGCGGGGCCACGCGCCCCAGTACTTC. Protein: CASSQQRGHAPQYF. The gene calls are TRBV4-1 and TRBJ2-5; 7 bases are shared with TRBD2. Looked up from germline, CDR1 is MGHRA and CDR2 is YSYEKL. The junction had 10 bases not matched to a gene; V was cut back by 3 bases and J by 9 bases. CDR3 length equals 14 residues.

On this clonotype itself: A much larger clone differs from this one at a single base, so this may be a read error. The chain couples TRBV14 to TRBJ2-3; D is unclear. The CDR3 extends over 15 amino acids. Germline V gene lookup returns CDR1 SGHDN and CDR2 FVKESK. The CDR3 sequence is CAISQNSVRTDTQYF. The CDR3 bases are TGTGCCATCAGCCAGAATAGTGTGCGCACAGATACGCAGTATTTT.